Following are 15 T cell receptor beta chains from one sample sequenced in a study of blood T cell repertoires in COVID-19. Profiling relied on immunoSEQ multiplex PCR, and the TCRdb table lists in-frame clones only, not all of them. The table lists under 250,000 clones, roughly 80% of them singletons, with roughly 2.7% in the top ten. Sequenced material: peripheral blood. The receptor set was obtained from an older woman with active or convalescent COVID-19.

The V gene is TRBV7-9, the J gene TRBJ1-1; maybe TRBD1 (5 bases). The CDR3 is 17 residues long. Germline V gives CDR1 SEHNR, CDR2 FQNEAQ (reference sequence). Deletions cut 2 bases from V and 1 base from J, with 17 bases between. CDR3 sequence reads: CASSLKPPSGPNTEAFF. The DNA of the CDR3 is TGTGCCAGCAGCTTAAAGCCCCCCTCAGGGCCGAACACTGAAGCTTTCTTT.

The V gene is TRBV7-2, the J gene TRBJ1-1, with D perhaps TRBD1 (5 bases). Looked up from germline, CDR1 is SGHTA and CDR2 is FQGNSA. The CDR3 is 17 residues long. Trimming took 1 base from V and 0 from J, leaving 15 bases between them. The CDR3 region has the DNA TGTGCCAGCAGCTTAGTGGTTCTACAGGTCATGAACACTGAAGCTTTCTTT. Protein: CASSLVVLQVMNTEAFF.

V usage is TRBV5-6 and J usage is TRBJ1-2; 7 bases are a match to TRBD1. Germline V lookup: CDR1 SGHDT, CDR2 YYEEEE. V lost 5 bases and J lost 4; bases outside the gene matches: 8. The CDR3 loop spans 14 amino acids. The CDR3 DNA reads TGTGCCAGCAGTACTCAACAGGGGACCTATGGCTACACCTTC. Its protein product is CASSTQQGTYGYTF.

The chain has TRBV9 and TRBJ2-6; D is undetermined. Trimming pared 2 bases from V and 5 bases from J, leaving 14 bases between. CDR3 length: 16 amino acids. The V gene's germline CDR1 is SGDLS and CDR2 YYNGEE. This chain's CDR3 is CASSVGHLLWANVLTF. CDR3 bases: TGTGCCAGCAGCGTGGGCCACCTACTCTGGGCCAACGTCCTGACTTTC. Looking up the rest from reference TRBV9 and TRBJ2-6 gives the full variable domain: DSGVTQTPKHLITATGQRVTLRCSPRSGDLSVYWYQQSLDQGLQFLIQYYNGEERAKGNILERFSAQQFPDLHSELNLSSLELGDSALYFCASSVGHLLWANVLTFGAGSRLTVL.

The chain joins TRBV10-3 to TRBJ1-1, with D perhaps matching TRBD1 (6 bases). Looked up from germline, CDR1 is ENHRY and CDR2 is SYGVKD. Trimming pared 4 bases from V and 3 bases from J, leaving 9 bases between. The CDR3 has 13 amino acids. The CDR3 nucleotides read TGTGCCATCAGTGGGACAGTTGACACTGAAGCTTTCTTT. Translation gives CAISGTVDTEAFF.

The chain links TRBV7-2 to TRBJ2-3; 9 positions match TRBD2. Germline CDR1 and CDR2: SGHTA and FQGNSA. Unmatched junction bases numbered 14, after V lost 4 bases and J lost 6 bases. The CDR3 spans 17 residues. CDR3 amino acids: CASSSVPGTSLRDTQYF. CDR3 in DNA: TGTGCCAGCAGCTCTGTCCCGGGGACTAGCCTAAGGGATACGCAGTATTTT.

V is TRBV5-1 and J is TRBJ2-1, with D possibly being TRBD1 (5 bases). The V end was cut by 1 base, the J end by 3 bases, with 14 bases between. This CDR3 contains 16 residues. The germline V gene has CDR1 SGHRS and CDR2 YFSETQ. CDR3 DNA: TGCGCCAGCAGCTTGATAGGGGTTCCGGACTACAATGAGCAGTTCTTC. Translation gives CASSLIGVPDYNEQFF. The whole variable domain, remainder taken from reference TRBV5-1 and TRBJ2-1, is KAGVTQTPRYLIKTRGQQVTLSCSPISGHRSVSWYQQTPGQGLQFLFEYFSETQRNKGNFPGRFSGRQFSNSRSEMNVSTLELGDSALYLCASSLIGVPDYNEQFFGPGTRLTVL.

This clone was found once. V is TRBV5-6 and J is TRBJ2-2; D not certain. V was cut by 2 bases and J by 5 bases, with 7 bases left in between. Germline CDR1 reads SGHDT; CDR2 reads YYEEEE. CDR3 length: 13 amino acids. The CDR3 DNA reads TGTGCCAGCAGCTTCCGACTGACCGGGGAGCTGTTTTTT. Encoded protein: CASSFRLTGELFF.

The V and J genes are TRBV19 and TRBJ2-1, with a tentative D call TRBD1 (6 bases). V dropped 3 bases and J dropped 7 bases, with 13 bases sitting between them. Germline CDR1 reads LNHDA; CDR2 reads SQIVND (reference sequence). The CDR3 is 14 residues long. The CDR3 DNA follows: TGTGCCAGTAGTATTCAACCGGACAGTAATGAGCAGTTCTTC. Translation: CASSIQPDSNEQFF.

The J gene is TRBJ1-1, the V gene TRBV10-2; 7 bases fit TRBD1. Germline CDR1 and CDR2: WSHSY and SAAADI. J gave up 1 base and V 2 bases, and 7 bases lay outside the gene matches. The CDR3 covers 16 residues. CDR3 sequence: CASSEKTGPWNTEAFF. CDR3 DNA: TGCGCCAGCAGTGAGAAGACAGGGCCATGGAACACTGAAGCTTTCTTT.

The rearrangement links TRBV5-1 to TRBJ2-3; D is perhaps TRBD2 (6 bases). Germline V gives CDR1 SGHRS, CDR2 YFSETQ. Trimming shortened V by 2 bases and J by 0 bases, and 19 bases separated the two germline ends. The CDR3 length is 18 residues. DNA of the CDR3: TGCGCCAGCAGCTTTTCAGCGTCGGCGGGGACGAGCACAGATACGCAGTATTTT. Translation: CASSFSASAGTSTDTQYF.

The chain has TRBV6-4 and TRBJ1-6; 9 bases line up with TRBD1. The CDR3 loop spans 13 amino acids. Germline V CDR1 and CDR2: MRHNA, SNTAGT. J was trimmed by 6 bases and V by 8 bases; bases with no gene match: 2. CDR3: CASAGQGNSPLHF. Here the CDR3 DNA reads TGTGCCAGCGCGGGACAGGGTAATTCACCCCTCCACTTT.

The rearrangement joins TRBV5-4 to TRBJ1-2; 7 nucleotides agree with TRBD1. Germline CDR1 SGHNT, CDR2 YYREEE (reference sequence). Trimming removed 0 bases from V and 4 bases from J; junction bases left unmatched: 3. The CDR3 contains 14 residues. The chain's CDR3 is CASSLGDSAYGYTF. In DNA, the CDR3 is TGTGCCAGCAGCTTGGGGGACAGCGCCTATGGCTACACCTTC.

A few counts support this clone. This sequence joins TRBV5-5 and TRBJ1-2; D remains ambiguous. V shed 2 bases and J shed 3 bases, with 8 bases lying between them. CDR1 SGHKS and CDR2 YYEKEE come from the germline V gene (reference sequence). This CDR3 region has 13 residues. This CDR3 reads CASSFQADYGYTF. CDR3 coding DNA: TGTGCCAGCAGCTTCCAGGCCGACTATGGCTACACCTTC.

The CDR3 region has the DNA TGTGCCGGACGGACAGGCCGAGGGAACTATGGCTACACCTTC. Protein product: CAGRTGRGNYGYTF. This chain links TRBV6-5 with TRBJ1-2; 7 nucleotides match TRBD1. The CDR3 sequence is 14 residues long. The germline V gene has CDR1 MNHEY and CDR2 SVGAGI. The J segment lost 2 bases and the V segment lost 11 bases, leaving 11 bases of the junction unmatched.